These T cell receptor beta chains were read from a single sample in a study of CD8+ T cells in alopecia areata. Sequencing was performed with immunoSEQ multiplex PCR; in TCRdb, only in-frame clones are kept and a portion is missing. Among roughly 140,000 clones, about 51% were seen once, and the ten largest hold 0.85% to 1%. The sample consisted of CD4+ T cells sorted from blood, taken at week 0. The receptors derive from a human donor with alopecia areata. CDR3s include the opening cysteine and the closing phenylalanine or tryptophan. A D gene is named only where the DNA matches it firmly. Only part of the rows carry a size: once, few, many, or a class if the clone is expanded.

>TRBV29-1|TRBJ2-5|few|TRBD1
CSGIQGAGETQYF
TGCAGCGGCATACAGGGGGCAGGAGAGACCCAGTACTTC
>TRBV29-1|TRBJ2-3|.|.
CSVASMDTQYF
TGCAGCGTGGCTAGCATGGATACGCAGTATTTT
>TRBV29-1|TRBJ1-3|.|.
CSVAYRSGNTIYF
TGCAGCGTTGCCTACCGCTCTGGAAACACCATATATTTT
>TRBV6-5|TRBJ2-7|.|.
CASKVRGTLSYEQYF
TGTGCCAGCAAGGTCCGGGGGACCCTCTCCTACGAGCAGTACTTC
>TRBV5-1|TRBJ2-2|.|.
CASSLGLITGELFF
TGCGCCAGCAGCTTGGGGCTCATCACCGGGGAGCTGTTTTTT
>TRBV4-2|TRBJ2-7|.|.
CASSQDRGGYEQYF
TGTGCCAGCAGCCAAGATCGAGGGGGATACGAGCAGTACTTC
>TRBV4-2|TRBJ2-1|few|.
CASSQETPSVPREQFF
TGTGCCAGCAGCCAAGAGACCCCGTCCGTGCCTCGCGAGCAGTTCTTC
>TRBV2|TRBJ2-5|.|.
CASTFQGLETQYF
TGTGCCAGCACCTTCCAGGGATTGGAGACCCAGTACTTC
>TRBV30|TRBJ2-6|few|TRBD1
CACLGTGTVPNVLTF
TGTGCCTGCCTCGGAACCGGGACAGTCCCCAACGTCCTGACTTTC
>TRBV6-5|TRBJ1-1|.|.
CASSYSMSGTEAFF
TGTGCCAGCAGTTACTCGATGAGCGGGACTGAAGCTTTCTTT
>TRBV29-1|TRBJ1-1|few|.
CSVEEDTPDAFF
TGCAGCGTTGAAGAGGACACCCCTGACGCTTTCTTT
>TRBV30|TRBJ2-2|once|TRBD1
CAWSWTGVLRELFF
TGTGCCTGGAGTTGGACAGGGGTATTGCGGGAGCTGTTTTTT
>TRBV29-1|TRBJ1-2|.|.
CSVDKGGNYGYTF
TGCAGCGTTGACAAGGGAGGGAACTATGGCTACACCTTC
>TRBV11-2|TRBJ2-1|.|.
CASSPYNEQFF
TGTGCCAGCAGCCCTTACAATGAGCAGTTCTTC
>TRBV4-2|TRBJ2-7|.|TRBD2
CASSQVRASGFYEQYF
TGTGCCAGCAGCCAAGTAAGAGCTAGCGGATTCTACGAGCAGTACTTC
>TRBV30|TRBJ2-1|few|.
CAWMSGPNNEQFF
TGTGCCTGGATGTCGGGACCCAACAATGAGCAGTTCTTC
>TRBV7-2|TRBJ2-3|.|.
CASSLVGFSTDTQYF
TGTGCCAGCAGCTTAGTCGGCTTTAGCACAGATACGCAGTATTTT
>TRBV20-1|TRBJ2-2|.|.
CSASESGELFF
TGCAGTGCCTCTGAGTCCGGGGAGCTGTTTTTT
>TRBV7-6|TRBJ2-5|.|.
CASSPNFAPETQYF
TGTGCCAGCAGCCCAAATTTTGCCCCAGAGACCCAGTACTTC
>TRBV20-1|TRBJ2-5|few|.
CSGQVQETQYF
TGCAGTGGACAGGTCCAAGAGACCCAGTACTTC
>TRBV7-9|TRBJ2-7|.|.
CASSLYNEQYF
TGTGCCAGCAGCTTATATAACGAGCAGTACTTC
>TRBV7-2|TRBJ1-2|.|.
CASSPRASLRVYGYTF
TGTGCCAGCAGCCCCCGGGCGTCACTTAGGGTCTATGGCTACACCTTC
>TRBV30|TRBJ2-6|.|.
CAWTRLGTSSGANVLTF
TGTGCCTGGACTCGTTTGGGAACAAGCTCTGGGGCCAACGTCCTGACTTTC
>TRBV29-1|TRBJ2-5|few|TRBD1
CSAIRDRVEETQYF
TGCAGCGCTATCCGGGACAGGGTGGAAGAGACCCAGTACTTC
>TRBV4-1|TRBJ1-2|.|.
CASSQEQLTGGANYGYTF
TGCGCCAGCAGCCAAGAACAGTTAACAGGAGGAGCTAACTATGGCTACACCTTC
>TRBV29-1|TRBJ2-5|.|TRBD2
CSVVAGELAGGGETQYF
TGCAGCGTTGTGGCGGGTGAACTAGCGGGAGGTGGTGAGACCCAGTACTTC
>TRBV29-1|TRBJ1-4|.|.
CSVSGDRKLFF
TGCAGCGTTTCGGGCGATAGAAAACTGTTTTTT
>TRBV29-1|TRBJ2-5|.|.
CSVVKGQETQYF
TGCAGCGTTGTTAAGGGGCAAGAGACCCAGTACTTC
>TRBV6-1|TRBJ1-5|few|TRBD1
CASSPGQANQPQHF
TGTGCCAGCAGTCCGGGACAGGCGAATCAGCCCCAGCATTTT
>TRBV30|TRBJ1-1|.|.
CAWSPRQDATEAFF
TGTGCCTGGAGTCCGCGACAGGATGCCACTGAAGCTTTCTTT
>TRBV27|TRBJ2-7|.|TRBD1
CASSLGTGISYEQYF
TGTGCCAGCAGTTTAGGGACAGGTATCTCCTACGAGCAGTACTTC
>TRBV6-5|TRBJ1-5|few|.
CASSYGGGSNQPQHF
TGTGCCAGCAGTTACGGGGGGGGTAGCAATCAGCCCCAGCATTTT
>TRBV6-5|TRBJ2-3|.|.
CASSPGTDSDTQYF
TGTGCCAGCAGTCCCGGGACTGACTCAGATACGCAGTATTTT
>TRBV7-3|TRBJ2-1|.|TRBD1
CASSRDRGSYNEQFF
TGTGCCAGCAGCAGGGACAGGGGGTCCTACAATGAGCAGTTCTTC
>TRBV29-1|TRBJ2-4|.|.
CSVEDSRGRNIQYF
TGCAGCGTTGAAGATTCCAGGGGACGAAACATTCAGTACTTC
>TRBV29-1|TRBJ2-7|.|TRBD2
CSVEDGLAGAYEQYF
TGCAGCGTTGAAGATGGACTAGCGGGAGCCTACGAGCAGTACTTC
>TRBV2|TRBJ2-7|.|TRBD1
CASNRDRHSYEQYF
TGTGCCAGCAACCGGGACAGGCATTCCTACGAGCAGTACTTC
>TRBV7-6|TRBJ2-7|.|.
CASSLGQADEQYF
TGTGCCAGCAGCTTAGGTCAGGCTGACGAGCAGTACTTC
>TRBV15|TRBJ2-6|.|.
CATSVTGANVLTF
TGTGCCACCAGCGTAACTGGGGCCAACGTCCTGACTTTC
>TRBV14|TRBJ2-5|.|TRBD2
CASSQTSGSRGTQYF
TGTGCCAGCAGCCAAACTAGCGGCTCAAGAGGGACCCAGTACTTC
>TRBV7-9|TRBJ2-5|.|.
CASETGETQYF
TGTGCCAGTGAAACGGGAGAGACCCAGTACTTC
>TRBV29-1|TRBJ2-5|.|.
CSVVDGGETQYF
TGCAGCGTTGTAGACGGGGGAGAGACCCAGTACTTC